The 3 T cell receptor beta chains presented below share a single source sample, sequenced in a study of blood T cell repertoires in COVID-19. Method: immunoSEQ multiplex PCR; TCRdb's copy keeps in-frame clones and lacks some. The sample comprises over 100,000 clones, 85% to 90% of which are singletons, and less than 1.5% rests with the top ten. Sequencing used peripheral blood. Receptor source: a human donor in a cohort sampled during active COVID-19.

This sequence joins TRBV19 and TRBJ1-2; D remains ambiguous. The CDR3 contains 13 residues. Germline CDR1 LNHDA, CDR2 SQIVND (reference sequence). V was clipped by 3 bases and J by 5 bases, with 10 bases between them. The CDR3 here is CASSIPPGYGYTF. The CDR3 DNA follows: TGTGCCAGTAGTATCCCCCCCGGGTATGGCTACACCTTC.

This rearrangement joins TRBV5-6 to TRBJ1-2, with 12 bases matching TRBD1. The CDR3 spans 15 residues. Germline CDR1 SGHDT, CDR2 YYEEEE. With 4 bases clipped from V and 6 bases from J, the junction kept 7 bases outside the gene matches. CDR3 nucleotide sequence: TGTGCCAGCAGCCCGGGACAGGGGGCCTCTCATGGCTACACCTTC. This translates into CASSPGQGASHGYTF.

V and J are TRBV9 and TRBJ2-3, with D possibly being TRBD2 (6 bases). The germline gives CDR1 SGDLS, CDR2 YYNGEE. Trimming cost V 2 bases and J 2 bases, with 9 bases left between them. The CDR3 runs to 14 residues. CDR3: CASSVRGTTDTQYF. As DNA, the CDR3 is TGTGCCAGCAGCGTGCGGGGAACCACAGATACGCAGTATTTT.